The T cell receptor beta chain under discussion was sequenced for a study of blood T cell repertoires in COVID-19. Study in general: PBMCs, B-cell-depleted T cells, or T cells provided the cDNA or gDNA that made up the material.

Unmatched junction bases numbered 5, after V lost 3 bases and J lost 0 bases. This CDR3 is 17 amino acids long. CDR1 is SGHDT, CDR2 YYEEEE, per germline. Across fewer than 25 US areas, participants ranged in age from about 18 to 90 years. Recovery among Cohort 3 donors was established by two negative PCRs, clearance, or symptom resolution. Per the authors' pipeline: By means of reference gene primer amplification, nucleated cell counts were estimated. The method was immunoSEQ multiplex PCR; TCRdb's version includes in-frame clones alone and lacks a portion of them. The V and J calls and clone size come from that table; D and trimming were worked out from the DNA. The sample has under 200,000 clones; roughly 87% are singletons.

Sample: PBMCs or T cells enriched from blood (not recorded which). The sequence derives from a woman between 50 and 59 years old who had recovered from COVID-19. The chain is built from TRBV5-6 and TRBJ1-3, with 11 bases matching TRBD1. The CDR3 protein is CASSWDRGVLSGNTIYF. CDR3 sequence (DNA): TGTGCCAGCAGCTGGGACAGGGGGGTTCTCTCTGGAAACACCATATATTTT.